The sequence of this TCR beta chain was determined in a study of shared clonotypes between healthy human individuals. Findings of the study overall: Generally, naive subsets (rather than memory subsets) showed larger estimated richness. Against clonotypes common to all four donors, non-shared ones had lower generation probabilities.

V lost 8 bases, J lost 5 bases, and 15 bases lay in between. Germline lookup yields CDR1 MDHEN and CDR2 SYDVKM. This CDR3 is 13 amino acids long. Clones were read by immunoSEQ multiplex PCR, and TCRdb kept only the in-frame ones, dropping some. Altogether about 2.4 million clones are present, over 85% being singletons, with the ten largest covering roughly 0.36%. About this clone: As yet, its antigen is unknown.

What was sequenced was naive CD4+ T cells from PBMCs. Subset specified: CD45RA+ positively selected. The sequence was obtained from a man in his late teens or twenties in good health. Some clones in this sample may be carry-over from other donors' samples. The V call is TRBV28, the J call TRBJ2-5; D gene uncertain. CDR3 region: CASGVDVEETQYF. Written as DNA, the CDR3 is TGTGCCAGCGGCGTGGATGTAGAGGAGACCCAGTACTTC.